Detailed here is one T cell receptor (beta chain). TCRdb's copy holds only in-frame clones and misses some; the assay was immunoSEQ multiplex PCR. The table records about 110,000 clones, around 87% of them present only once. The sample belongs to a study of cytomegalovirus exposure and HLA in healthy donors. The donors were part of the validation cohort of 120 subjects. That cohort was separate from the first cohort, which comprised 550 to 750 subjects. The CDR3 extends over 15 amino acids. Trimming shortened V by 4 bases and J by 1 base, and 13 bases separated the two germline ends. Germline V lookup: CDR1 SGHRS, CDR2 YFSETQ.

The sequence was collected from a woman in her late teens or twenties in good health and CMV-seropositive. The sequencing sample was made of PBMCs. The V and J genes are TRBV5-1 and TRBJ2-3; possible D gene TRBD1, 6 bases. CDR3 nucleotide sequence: TGCGCCAGCAGCGAACAGGGATTAGGCACAGATACGCAGTATTTT. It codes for CASSEQGLGTDTQYF.